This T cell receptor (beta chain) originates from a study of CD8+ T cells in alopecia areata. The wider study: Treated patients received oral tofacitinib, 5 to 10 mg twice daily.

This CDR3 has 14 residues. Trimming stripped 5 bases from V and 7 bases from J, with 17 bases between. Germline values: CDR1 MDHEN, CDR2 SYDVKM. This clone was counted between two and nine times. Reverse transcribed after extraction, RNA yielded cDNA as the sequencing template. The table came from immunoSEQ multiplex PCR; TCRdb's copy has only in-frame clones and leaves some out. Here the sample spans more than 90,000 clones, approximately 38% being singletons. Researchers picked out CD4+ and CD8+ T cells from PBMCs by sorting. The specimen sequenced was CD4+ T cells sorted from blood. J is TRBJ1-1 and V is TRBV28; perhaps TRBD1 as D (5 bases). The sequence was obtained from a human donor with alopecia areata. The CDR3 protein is CASSTAGTSLEAFF. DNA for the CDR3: TGTGCCAGCAGTACCGCCGGGACTTCCCTTGAAGCTTTCTTT.